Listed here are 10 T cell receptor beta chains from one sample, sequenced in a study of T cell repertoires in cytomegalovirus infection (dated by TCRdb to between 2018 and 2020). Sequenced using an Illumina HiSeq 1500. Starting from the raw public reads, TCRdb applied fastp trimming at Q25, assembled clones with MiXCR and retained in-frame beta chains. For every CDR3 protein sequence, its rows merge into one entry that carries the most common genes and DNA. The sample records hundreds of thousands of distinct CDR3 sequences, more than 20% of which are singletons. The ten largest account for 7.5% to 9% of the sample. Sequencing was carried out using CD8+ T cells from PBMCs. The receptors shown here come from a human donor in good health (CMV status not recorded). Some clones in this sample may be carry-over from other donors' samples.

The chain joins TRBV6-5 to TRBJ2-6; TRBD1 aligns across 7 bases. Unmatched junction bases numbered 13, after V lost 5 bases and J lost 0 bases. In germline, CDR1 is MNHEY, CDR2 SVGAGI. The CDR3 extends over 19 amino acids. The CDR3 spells CASSPVAGQALSGANVLTF. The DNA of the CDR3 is TGTGCCAGCAGTCCTGTCGCTGGACAGGCGCTCTCTGGGGCCAACGTCCTGACTTTC.

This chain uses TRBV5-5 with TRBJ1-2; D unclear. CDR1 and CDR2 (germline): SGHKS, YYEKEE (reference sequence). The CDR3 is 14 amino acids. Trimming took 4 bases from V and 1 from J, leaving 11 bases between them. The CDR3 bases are TGTGCCAGCAGCCGGGAGGCAGTTAACTATGGCTACACCTTC. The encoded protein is CASSREAVNYGYTF.

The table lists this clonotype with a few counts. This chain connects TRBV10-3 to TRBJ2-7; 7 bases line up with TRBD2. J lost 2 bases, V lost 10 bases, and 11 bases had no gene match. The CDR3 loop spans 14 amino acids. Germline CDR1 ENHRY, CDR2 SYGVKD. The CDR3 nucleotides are TGTGCCACCCGACCCTCGGGGGGACCCTACGAGCAGTACGTC. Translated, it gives CATRPSGGPYEQYV.

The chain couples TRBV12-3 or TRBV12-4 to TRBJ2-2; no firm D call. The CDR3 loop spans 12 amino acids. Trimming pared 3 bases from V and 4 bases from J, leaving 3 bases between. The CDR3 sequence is CASSFITGELFF. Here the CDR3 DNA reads TGTGCCAGCAGTTTTATCACCGGGGAGCTGTTTTTT.

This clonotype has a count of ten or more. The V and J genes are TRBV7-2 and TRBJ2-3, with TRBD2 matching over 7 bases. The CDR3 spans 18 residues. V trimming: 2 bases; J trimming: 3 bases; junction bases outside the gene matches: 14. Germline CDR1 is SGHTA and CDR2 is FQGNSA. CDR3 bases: TGTGCCAGCAGCTTAATGGCAGGCGGGGGTATTTTAACAGATACGCAGTATTTT. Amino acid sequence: CASSLMAGGGILTDTQYF.

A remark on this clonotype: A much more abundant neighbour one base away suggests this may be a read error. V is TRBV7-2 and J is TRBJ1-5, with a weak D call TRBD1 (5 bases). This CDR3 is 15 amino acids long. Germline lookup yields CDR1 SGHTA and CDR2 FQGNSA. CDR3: CVSSPPGTANQPQHF. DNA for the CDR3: TGTGTCAGCTCCCCTCCCGGGACGGCTAATCAGCCCCAGCATTTT. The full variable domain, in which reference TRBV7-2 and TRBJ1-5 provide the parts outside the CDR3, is GAGVSQSPSNKVTEKGKDVELRCDPISGHTALYWYRQSLGQGLEFLIYFQGNSAPDKSGLPSDRFSAERTGGSVSTLTIQRTQQEDSAVYLCVSSPPGTANQPQHFGDGTRLSIL.

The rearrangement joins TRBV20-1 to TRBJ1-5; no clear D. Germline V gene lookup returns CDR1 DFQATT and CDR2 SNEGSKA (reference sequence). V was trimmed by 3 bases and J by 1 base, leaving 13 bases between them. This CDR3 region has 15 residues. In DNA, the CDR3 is TGCAGTGCTAGTTACCCCCTCGGGAGCAATCAGCCCCAGCATTTT. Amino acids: CSASYPLGSNQPQHF.

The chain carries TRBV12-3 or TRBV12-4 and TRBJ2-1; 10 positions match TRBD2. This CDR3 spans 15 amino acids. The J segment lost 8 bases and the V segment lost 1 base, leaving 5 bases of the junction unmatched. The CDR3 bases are TGTGCCAGCAGTTTAGGTAGCGGGGGGACCCATGAGCAGTTCTTC. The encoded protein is CASSLGSGGTHEQFF.

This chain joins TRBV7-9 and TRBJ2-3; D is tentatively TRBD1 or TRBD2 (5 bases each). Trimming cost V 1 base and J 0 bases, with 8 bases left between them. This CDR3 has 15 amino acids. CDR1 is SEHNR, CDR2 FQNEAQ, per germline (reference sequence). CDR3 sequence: CASSLGDGSTDTQYF. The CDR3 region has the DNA TGTGCCAGCAGCTTAGGGGACGGAAGCACAGATACGCAGTATTTT.

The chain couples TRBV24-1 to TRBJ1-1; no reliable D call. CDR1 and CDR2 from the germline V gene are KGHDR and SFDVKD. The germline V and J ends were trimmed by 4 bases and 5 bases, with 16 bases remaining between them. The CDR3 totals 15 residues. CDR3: CATSDHQDPKTEAFF. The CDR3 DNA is TGTGCCACCAGTGACCATCAGGACCCGAAAACTGAAGCTTTCTTT.